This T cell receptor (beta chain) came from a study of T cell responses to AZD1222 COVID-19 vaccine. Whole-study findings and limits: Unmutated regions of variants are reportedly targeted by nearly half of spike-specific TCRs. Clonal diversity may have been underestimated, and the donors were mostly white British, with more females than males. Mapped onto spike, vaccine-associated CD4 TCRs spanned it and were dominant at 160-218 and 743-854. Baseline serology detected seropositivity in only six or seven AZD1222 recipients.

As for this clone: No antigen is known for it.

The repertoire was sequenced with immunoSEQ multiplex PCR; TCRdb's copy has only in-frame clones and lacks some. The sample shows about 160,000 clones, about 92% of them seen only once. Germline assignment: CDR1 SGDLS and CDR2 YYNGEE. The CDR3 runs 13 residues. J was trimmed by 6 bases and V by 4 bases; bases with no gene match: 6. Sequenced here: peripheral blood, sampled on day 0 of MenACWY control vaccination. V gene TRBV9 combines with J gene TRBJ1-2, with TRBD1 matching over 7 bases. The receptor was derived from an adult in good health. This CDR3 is CASSRGQPHGYTF. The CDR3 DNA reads TGTGCCAGCAGCAGGGGACAGCCCCATGGCTACACCTTC.